This T cell receptor beta chain was recovered during a study of blood T cell repertoires in COVID-19. For the study at large: Both acute and convalescent COVID-19 samples were obtained from the United States, Italy and Spain. PBMCs, B-cell-depleted T cells, or T cells provided the cDNA or gDNA that made up the material.

With 5 bases clipped from V and 7 bases from J, the junction kept 14 bases outside the gene matches. The CDR3 sequence is 16 residues long. Germline V gene lookup returns CDR1 LNHDA and CDR2 SQIVND (reference sequence). Under the authors' procedure: Amplification of reference gene primers was used by the study to estimate nucleated cell counts. Here immunoSEQ multiplex PCR was the method, and the copy in TCRdb shows in-frame clones only, minus some. Clone size and the V and J calls come from that table; the DNA yielded D and trimming. The sample gives about 33,000 clones, around 90% of which show up once; 60% to 80% is in the top ten.

Sequences were obtained from peripheral blood. This TCR was recovered from a man in his 70s with acute or convalescent COVID-19. V usage is TRBV19 and J usage is TRBJ1-5; 7 bases match TRBD1. The chain's CDR3 is CASSARGVTGEQPQHF. CDR3 nucleotides: TGTGCCAGTAGTGCTCGGGGTGTAACAGGGGAACAGCCCCAGCATTTT.